Sequencing of this T cell receptor beta chain was carried out in a study of early T cells in non-severe SARS-CoV-2 infection. Study context: Bulk RNA isolated from unsorted whole blood underwent sequencing; chains were not paired.

This clonotype was seen repeatedly, ten times or more. Its antigen is unidentified. Each cDNA molecule carried a unique molecular identifier. Using its own MiXCR run on the 5' RACE reads, TCRdb lists one record per CDR3 protein. The repertoire holds under 70,000 distinct CDR3 sequences, with 5.6% as singletons. V lost 6 bases, J lost 3 bases, and 15 bases lay in between. CDR1 is MNHEY, CDR2 SMNVEV, per germline (reference sequence). This CDR3 has 15 residues. Findings and limits, study-wide: Anti-spike CD8 specificities were favored by VDJdb matching, whose results missed private and CD4 specificities.

The TCR originated in an adult who was a healthcare worker with PCR-confirmed SARS-CoV-2 infection or an uninfected control (not recorded which). The sequencing sample was made of whole blood. The J gene is TRBJ2-4, the V gene TRBV27; no clear D gene. For the CDR3, the DNA is TGTGCCAGCAGCAGAAACGGGTTGGTCAAAAACATTCAGTACTTC. Its protein is CASSRNGLVKNIQYF.